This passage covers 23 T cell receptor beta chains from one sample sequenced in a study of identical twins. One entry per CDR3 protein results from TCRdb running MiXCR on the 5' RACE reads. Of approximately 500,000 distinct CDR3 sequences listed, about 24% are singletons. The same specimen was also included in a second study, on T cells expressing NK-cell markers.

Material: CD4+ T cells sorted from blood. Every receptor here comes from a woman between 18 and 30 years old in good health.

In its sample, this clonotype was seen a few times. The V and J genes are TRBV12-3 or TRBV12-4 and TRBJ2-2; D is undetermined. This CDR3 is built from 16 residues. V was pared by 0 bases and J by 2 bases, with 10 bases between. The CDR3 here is CASSLARPINTGELFF. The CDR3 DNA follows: TGTGCCAGCAGTTTAGCGCGTCCCATCAACACCGGGGAGCTGTTTTTT.

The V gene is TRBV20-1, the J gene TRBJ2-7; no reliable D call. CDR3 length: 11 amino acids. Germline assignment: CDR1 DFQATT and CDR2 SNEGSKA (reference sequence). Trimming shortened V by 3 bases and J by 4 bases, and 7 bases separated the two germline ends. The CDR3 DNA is TGCAGTGCTAGGTCCAATTACGAGCAGTACTTC. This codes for CSARSNYEQYF.

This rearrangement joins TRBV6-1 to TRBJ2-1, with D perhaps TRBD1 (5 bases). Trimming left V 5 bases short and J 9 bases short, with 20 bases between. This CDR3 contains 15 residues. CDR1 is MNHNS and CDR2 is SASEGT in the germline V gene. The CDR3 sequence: CASSKSVAGSSEQFF. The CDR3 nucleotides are TGTGCCAGCAGTAAGTCCGTGGCAGGGTCAAGTGAGCAGTTCTTC.

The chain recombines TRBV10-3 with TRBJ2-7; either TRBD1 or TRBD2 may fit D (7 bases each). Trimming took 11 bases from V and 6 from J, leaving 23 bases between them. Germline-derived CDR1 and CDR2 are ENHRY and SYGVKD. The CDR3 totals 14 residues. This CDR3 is CALASGTAPREQYF. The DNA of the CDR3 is TGTGCCCTCGCGAGCGGGACAGCCCCTCGCGAGCAGTACTTC.

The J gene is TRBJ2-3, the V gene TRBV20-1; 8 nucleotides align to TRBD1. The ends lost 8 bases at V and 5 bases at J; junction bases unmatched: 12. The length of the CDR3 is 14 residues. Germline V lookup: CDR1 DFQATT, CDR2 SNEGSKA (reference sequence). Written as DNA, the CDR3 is TGCAGTCCGAGGGACAGGACCAAAAGAGATACGCAGTATTTT. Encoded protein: CSPRDRTKRDTQYF.

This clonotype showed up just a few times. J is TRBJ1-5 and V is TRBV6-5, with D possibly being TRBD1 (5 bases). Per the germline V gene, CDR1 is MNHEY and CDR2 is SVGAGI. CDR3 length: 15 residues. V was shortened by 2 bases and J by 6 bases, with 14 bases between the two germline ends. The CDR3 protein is CASSYRGLAGQPQHF. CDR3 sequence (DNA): TGTGCCAGCAGTTACAGGGGTTTAGCGGGTCAGCCCCAGCATTTT.

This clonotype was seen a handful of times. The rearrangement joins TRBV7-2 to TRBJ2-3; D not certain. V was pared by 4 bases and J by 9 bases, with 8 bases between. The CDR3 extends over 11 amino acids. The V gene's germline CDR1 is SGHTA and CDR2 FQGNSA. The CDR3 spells CASSSHGTQYF. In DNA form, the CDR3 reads TGTGCCAGCAGCTCCCACGGGACGCAGTATTTT.

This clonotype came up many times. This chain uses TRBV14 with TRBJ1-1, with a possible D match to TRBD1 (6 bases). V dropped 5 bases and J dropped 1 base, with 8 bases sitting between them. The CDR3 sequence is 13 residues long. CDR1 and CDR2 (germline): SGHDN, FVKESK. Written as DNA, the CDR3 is TGTGCCAGCAGCGGACAGCCGAACACTGAAGCTTTCTTT. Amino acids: CASSGQPNTEAFF. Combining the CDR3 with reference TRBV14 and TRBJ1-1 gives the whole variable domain EAGVTQFPSHSVIEKGQTVTLRCDPISGHDNLYWYRRVMGKEIKFLLHFVKESKQDESGMPNNRFLAERTGGTYSTLKVQPAELEDSGVYFCASSGQPNTEAFFGQGTRLTVV.

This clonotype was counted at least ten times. The CDR3 nucleotides read TGTGCCAGCAGCTACGACTACACAGATACGCAGTATTTT. It codes for CASSYDYTDTQYF. The chain couples TRBV7-2 to TRBJ2-3; TRBD2 might be the D (5 bases). The V end lost 4 bases, the J end lost 2 bases, and 7 bases lay between the germline ends. The CDR3 has 13 residues. Germline CDR1 SGHTA, CDR2 FQGNSA.

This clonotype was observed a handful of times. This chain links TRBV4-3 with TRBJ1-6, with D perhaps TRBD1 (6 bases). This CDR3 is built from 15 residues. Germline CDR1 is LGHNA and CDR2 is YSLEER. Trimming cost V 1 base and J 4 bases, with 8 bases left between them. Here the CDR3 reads CASSQVTGYNSPLHF. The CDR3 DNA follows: TGCGCCAGCAGCCAAGTAACAGGGTATAATTCACCCCTCCACTTT.

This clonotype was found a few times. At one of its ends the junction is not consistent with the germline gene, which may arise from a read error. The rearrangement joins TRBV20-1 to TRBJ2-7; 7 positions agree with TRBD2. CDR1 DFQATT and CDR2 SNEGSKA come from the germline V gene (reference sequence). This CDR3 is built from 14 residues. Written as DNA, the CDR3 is TGCAGTGCCCGAGCGCTAGCGGTCTCCTATGAGCAGTACTTC. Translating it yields CSARALAVSYEQYF.

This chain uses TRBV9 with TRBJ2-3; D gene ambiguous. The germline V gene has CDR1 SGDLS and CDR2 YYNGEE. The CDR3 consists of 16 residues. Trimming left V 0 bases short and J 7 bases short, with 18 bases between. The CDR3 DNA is TGTGCCAGCAGCGTAGCTGTGACTCCCCCTAGGAATACGCAGTATTTT. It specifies CASSVAVTPPRNTQYF.

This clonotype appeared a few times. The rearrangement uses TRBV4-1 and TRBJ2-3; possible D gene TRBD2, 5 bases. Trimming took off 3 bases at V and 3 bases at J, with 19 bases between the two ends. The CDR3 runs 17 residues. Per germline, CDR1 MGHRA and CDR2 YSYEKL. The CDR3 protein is CASSQPQDLSETDTQYF. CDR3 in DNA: TGCGCCAGCAGCCAGCCCCAGGACTTAAGTGAGACAGATACGCAGTATTTT.

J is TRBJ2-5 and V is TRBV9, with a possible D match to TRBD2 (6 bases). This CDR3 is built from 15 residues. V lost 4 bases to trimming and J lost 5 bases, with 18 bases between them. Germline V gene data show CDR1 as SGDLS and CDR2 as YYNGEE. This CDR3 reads CASSPRLASTETQYF. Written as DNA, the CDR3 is TGTGCCAGCAGCCCCCGGCTAGCGTCGACGGAGACCCAGTACTTC.

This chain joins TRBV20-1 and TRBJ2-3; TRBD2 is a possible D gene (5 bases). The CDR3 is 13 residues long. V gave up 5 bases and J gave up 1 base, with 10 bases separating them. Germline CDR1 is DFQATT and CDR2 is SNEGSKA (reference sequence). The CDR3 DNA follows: TGCAGTGCTGGAGGTAGGGGCACAGATACGCAGTATTTT. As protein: CSAGGRGTDTQYF.

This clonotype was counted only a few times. CDR3 sequence (DNA): TGTGCCAGCAGTTTGACAGGGACCAACTATGGCTACACCTTC. It encodes CASSLTGTNYGYTF. The gene calls are TRBV12-3 or TRBV12-4 and TRBJ1-2, with 7 nucleotides matching TRBD1. V gave up 3 bases and J gave up 2 bases; unmatched junction bases: 3. The CDR3 has 14 residues.

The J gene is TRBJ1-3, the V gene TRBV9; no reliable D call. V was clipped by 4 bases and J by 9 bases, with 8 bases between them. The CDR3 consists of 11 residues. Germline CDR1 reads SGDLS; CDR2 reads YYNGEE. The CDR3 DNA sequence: TGTGCCAGCAGCCTAGGAGGCACCATATATTTT. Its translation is CASSLGGTIYF.

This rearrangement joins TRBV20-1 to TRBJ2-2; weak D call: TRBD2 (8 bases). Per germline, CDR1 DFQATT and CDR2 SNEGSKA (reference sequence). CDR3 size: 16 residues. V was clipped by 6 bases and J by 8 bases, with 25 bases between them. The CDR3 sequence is CSATYRGAGEEGELFF. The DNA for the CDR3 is TGCAGTGCCACCTACAGGGGAGCGGGAGAAGAAGGGGAGCTGTTTTTT.

The CDR3 is CASSLAVLGVETQYF. As DNA, the CDR3 is TGTGCCAGCAGCTTGGCCGTGCTAGGTGTGGAGACCCAGTACTTC. V is TRBV5-6 and J is TRBJ2-5; the D is unclear. Germline loops: CDR1 SGHDT, CDR2 YYEEEE. Trimming took 0 bases from V and 5 from J, leaving 14 bases between them. The CDR3 length is 15 residues.

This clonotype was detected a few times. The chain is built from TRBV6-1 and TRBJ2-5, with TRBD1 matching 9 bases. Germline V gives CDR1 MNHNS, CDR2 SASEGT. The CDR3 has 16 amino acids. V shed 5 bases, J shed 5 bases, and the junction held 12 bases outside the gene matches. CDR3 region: CASSTVGQGRRETQYF. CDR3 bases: TGTGCCAGCAGTACCGTGGGACAGGGTAGGAGGGAGACCCAGTACTTC.

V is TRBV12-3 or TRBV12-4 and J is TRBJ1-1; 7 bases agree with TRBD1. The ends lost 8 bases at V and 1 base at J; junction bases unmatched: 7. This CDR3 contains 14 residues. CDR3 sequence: CASFRGRENTEAFF. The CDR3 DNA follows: TGTGCCAGCTTTAGGGGGCGGGAGAACACTGAAGCTTTCTTT.

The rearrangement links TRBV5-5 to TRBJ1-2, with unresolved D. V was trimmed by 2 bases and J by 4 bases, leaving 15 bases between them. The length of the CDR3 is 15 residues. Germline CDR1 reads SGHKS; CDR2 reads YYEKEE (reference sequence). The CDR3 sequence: CASSLLIARSYGYTF. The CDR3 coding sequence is TGTGCCAGCAGCTTATTGATAGCCCGGTCCTATGGCTACACCTTC.

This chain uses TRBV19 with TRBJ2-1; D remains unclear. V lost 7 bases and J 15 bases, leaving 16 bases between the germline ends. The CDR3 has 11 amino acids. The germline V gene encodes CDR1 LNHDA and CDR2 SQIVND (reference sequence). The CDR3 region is CASTPTRCRFF. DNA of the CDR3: TGTGCCAGTACCCCCACACGCTGTCGGTTCTTC.